This is a list of T cell receptor beta chains from one sample in a study of blood T cell repertoires in COVID-19. Produced via immunoSEQ multiplex PCR; TCRdb's table is partial and in-frame only. Of roughly 41,000 clones in the sample, less than 80% are singletons; the top ten hold over 9.5%. Sequenced material: peripheral blood. Receptors originate from a man between 65 and 85 years old with COVID-19, enrolled during active disease. The CDR3 runs from the conserved cysteine through the conserved F or W. D genes are given only for firm matches. Where a row states a size, it is once, few, many or the class of an expanded clone; other rows omit it.

D	J	V	size	DNA	CDR3
TRBD1	TRBJ1-1	TRBV7-9	-	TGTGCCAGCAGCTTAGGAACAGGGGCGAATGAAGCTTTCTTT	CASSLGTGANEAFF
TRBD2	TRBJ2-1	TRBV28	-	TGTGCCAGCAGTTCCCGCCGGGCTAGCGGGAATGAGCAGTTCTTC	CASSSRRASGNEQFF
-	TRBJ1-1	TRBV6-2/TRBV6-3	-	TGTGCCAGCAGTCGGACCCAGGGAAACACTGAAGCTTTCTTT	CASSRTQGNTEAFF
-	TRBJ2-1	TRBV9	few	TGTGCCAGCACAGGAAACGGGGGATTTGGTGAGCAGTTCTTC	CASTGNGGFGEQFF
TRBD2	TRBJ2-5	TRBV19	-	TGTGCCAGTAGCAGGACTAGCGGGGGAACCCAAGAGACCCAGTACTTC	CASSRTSGGTQETQYF
TRBD1	TRBJ2-7	TRBV19	few	TGTGCCAGTAGTAGACAGGGGGCCATCCACGAGCAGTACTTC	CASSRQGAIHEQYF
TRBD1	TRBJ1-1	TRBV18	once	TGTGCCAGCTCACCACGGACAGGGGGGCTGGACACTGAAGCTTTCTTT	CASSPRTGGLDTEAFF
-	TRBJ1-1	TRBV21-1	once	TGTGCCAGCAGCAAAGATTGCGGGGTCCACATGAACACTGAAGCTTTCTTT	CASSKDCGVHMNTEAFF
-	TRBJ1-1	TRBV7-2	-	TGTGCCAGCTTCGGGTCTGGGAGAAAAATTGAAGCTTTCTTT	CASFGSGRKIEAFF
-	TRBJ2-2	TRBV29-1	-	TGCAGCGTTGGGCTGGCTGCGAACACCGGGGAGCTGTTTTTT	CSVGLAANTGELFF
-	TRBJ1-2	TRBV11-1	once	TGTGCCAGCAGCTTAGGGTCTACAGGGACTGGCTACACCTTC	CASSLGSTGTGYTF
-	TRBJ2-2	TRBV9	-	TGTGCCAGCAGGGACACCTCGAACACCGGGGAGCTGTTTTTT	CASRDTSNTGELFF
-	TRBJ1-4	TRBV10-2	-	TGCGCCAGCACCCCGGGACACCTCATCGCAACTAATGAAAAACTGTTTTTT	CASTPGHLIATNEKLFF
-	TRBJ1-6	TRBV3-1/TRBV3-2	few	TGTGCCAGCGACCAGACCGGCGGGAATTCACCCCTCCACTTT	CASDQTGGNSPLHF
-	TRBJ2-1	TRBV7-9	-	TGTGCCAGCAGCTTAGAAGGAGAACGGTACAATGAGCAGTTCTTC	CASSLEGERYNEQFF